These 32 T cell receptor beta chains share one sample of origin, sequenced in a study of blood T cell repertoires in COVID-19. TCRdb's copy holds only in-frame clones and misses some; the assay was immunoSEQ multiplex PCR. The sample yields tens of thousands of clones, 70% to 80% seen once. The sequencing sample was made of peripheral blood. These receptors came from a man in his 70s with COVID-19, enrolled during active disease.

V usage is TRBV5-1 and J usage is TRBJ2-1; TRBD1 matches at 10 bases. Germline V CDR1 and CDR2: SGHRS, YFSETQ. Trimming cost V 3 bases and J 6 bases; bases outside gene matches: 6. The CDR3 length is 15 residues. The CDR3 is CASSSGQGVSNEQFF. Here the CDR3 DNA reads TGCGCCAGCAGCTCAGGACAGGGGGTTTCCAATGAGCAGTTCTTC.

This rearrangement joins TRBV5-4 to TRBJ2-7; 11 nucleotides line up with TRBD2. Germline-derived CDR1 and CDR2 are SGHNT and YYREEE (reference sequence). The CDR3 has 15 amino acids. Trimming cost V 4 bases and J 6 bases; bases outside gene matches: 9. CDR3 sequence (DNA): TGTGCCAGCAGCGTACAACTAGCGGGAGCTGGCGAGCAGTACTTC. This encodes CASSVQLAGAGEQYF.

This clone is judged medium-sized. V usage is TRBV27 and J usage is TRBJ1-2, with 8 positions matching TRBD1. Trimming at V came to 2 bases and at J to 6 bases, leaving 11 bases not matched to a gene. CDR3 length equals 16 residues. Germline CDR1 is MNHEY and CDR2 is SMNVEV (reference sequence). CDR3 DNA: TGTGCCAGCAGTTTAGGGCGCCTACAGGGGGTAGATGGCTACACCTTC. Its protein product is CASSLGRLQGVDGYTF.

Points on this clone: One end of the junction fails to match germline, which may point to a read error. The J gene is TRBJ2-3, the V gene TRBV5-6; 16 bases fit TRBD2. Looked up from germline, CDR1 is SGHDT and CDR2 is YYEEEE. This CDR3 is 13 amino acids long. The CDR3 loop is CGTSGRASDTQYF. The CDR3 DNA reads as TGCGGGACTAGCGGGAGGGCCTCAGATACGCAGTATTTT.

This chain's CDR3 is CASSLGPFRGYGYTF. The CDR3 DNA follows: TGTGCCAGCAGTTTAGGACCCTTCCGGGGCTATGGCTACACCTTC. V usage is TRBV28 and J usage is TRBJ1-2, with D hard to call. The CDR3 spans 15 residues. The germline V gene encodes CDR1 MDHEN and CDR2 SYDVKM. Trimming pared 2 bases from V and 4 bases from J, leaving 14 bases between.

The chain recombines TRBV3-1 (or the pseudogene TRBV3-2) with TRBJ2-7, with 16 positions matching TRBD2. Trimming removed 1 base from V and 4 bases from J; junction bases left unmatched: 13. The CDR3 is made up of 20 amino acids. Germline lookup yields CDR1 LGHDT and CDR2 YNNKEL (reference sequence). The CDR3 region is CASSQVPGLAGGPDSYEQYF. The DNA for the CDR3 is TGTGCCAGCAGCCAAGTACCGGGACTAGCGGGAGGGCCCGATTCTTACGAGCAGTACTTC.

This chain uses TRBV10-3 with TRBJ2-2, with 10 nucleotides matching TRBD2. Germline V CDR1 and CDR2: ENHRY, SYGVKD. The CDR3 consists of 15 residues. The junction had 3 bases not matched to a gene; V was cut back by 6 bases and J by 2 bases. The CDR3 region is CAIRKREGNTGELFF. Written as DNA, the CDR3 is TGTGCCATCAGGAAGCGGGAGGGAAACACCGGGGAGCTGTTTTTT.

The chain uses TRBV5-1 and TRBJ1-2, with 7 bases aligning to TRBD1. V dropped 6 bases and J dropped 4; count of bases not matched to a gene: 6. The CDR3 length is 13 residues. Germline V lookup: CDR1 SGHRS, CDR2 YFSETQ. The CDR3 nucleotides read TGCGCCAGCACGACACAGGGGAGCTATGGCTACACCTTC. It codes for CASTTQGSYGYTF.

V and J are TRBV30 and TRBJ1-6; D is uncertain. Trimming left V 0 bases short and J 0 bases short, with 6 bases between. Germline lookup yields CDR1 GTSNPN and CDR2 SVGIG (reference sequence). The CDR3 is 15 amino acids. CDR3 region: CAWSVPSSYNSPLHF. The CDR3 DNA reads TGTGCCTGGAGTGTACCGAGCTCCTATAATTCACCCCTCCACTTT.

The chain employs TRBV4-2 and TRBJ2-7; 12 bases agree with TRBD2. Germline loops: CDR1 LGHNA, CDR2 YNFKEQ. Trimming removed 3 bases from V and 2 bases from J; junction bases left unmatched: 5. This CDR3 has 16 residues. The CDR3 coding sequence is TGTGCCAGCAGCCAGGTACTAGCGGGGGGTCCCTACGAGCAGTACTTC. This gives the protein CASSQVLAGGPYEQYF.

This clone was counted a few times. The chain links TRBV7-2 to TRBJ2-1; D ambiguous. Trimming left V 5 bases short and J 0 bases short, with 11 bases between. The CDR3 is 15 residues long. Germline CDR1 and CDR2: SGHTA and FQGNSA. As DNA, the CDR3 is TGTGCCAGCAGCCCCCGTAGCCCCTCCTACAATGAGCAGTTCTTC. It codes for CASSPRSPSYNEQFF.

The V call is TRBV4-1, the J call TRBJ2-3; 8 nucleotides match TRBD1. Germline V gene lookup returns CDR1 MGHRA and CDR2 YSYEKL. The CDR3 contains 15 residues. V gave up 4 bases and J gave up 3 bases; unmatched junction bases: 6. CDR3 sequence (DNA): TGCGCCAGCAGCCCAGGGACAGGCCAGACAGATACGCAGTATTTT. Its protein product is CASSPGTGQTDTQYF.

The V call is TRBV5-6, the J call TRBJ2-7; D uncertain. This CDR3 region has 12 residues. Germline values: CDR1 SGHDT, CDR2 YYEEEE. The V end was cut by 7 bases, the J end by 7 bases, with 15 bases between. The DNA of the CDR3 is TGTGCCAGCGCGGTCCGATCGGGTGAGCAGTACTTC. This encodes CASAVRSGEQYF.

This clone has at least ten counts. V gene TRBV9 combines with J gene TRBJ2-7, with 7 bases aligning to TRBD2. The J segment lost 5 bases and the V segment lost 2 bases, leaving 7 bases of the junction unmatched. CDR1 is SGDLS and CDR2 is YYNGEE in the germline V gene. This CDR3 has 14 residues. The CDR3: CASSVLPGGHEQYF. The CDR3 region has the DNA TGTGCCAGCAGCGTCCTCCCGGGGGGTCACGAGCAGTACTTC.

This clone has only one observation. This chain uses TRBV30 with TRBJ2-2, with 9 bases identical to TRBD1. Trimming at V came to 5 bases and at J to 3 bases, leaving 7 bases not matched to a gene. This CDR3 spans 15 amino acids. Germline V gene lookup returns CDR1 GTSNPN and CDR2 SVGIG (reference sequence). The CDR3 region is CAWSGQGADTGELFF. For the CDR3, the DNA is TGTGCCTGGTCGGGACAGGGAGCGGACACCGGGGAGCTGTTTTTT.

The chain recombines TRBV28 with TRBJ1-6, with a tentative D call TRBD1 (6 bases). V was pared by 5 bases and J by 7 bases, with 12 bases between. From germline, CDR1 is MDHEN and CDR2 SYDVKM. This CDR3 is 14 amino acids long. Here the CDR3 reads CASSISTGNSPLHF. CDR3 DNA sequence: TGTGCCAGCAGTATCTCAACAGGGAATTCACCCCTCCACTTT. Together with reference TRBV28 and TRBJ1-6, the CDR3 gives the full variable domain: DVKVTQSSRYLVKRTGEKVFLECVQDMDHENMFWYRQDPGLGLRLIYFSYDVKMKEKGDIPEGYSVSREKKERFSLILESASTNQTSMYLCASSISTGNSPLHFGNGTRLTVT.

This chain links TRBV10-3 with TRBJ1-1, with 7 bases aligning to TRBD1. CDR1 is ENHRY, CDR2 SYGVKD, per germline. J was trimmed by 4 bases and V by 6 bases; bases with no gene match: 11. The CDR3 contains 15 residues. The CDR3 region is CAIRIETGLGTEAFF. The CDR3 nucleotides are TGTGCCATCAGGATAGAGACAGGGTTGGGCACTGAAGCTTTCTTT.

This chain uses TRBV21-1 with TRBJ1-2; the listed D gene, TRBD1, was not tested against the DNA. TRBV21-1 is a pseudogene locus. This CDR3 contains 13 residues. The CDR3 DNA follows: TGTGCCAGCAGCAAATTCAGGGGAAGCGGCTACACCTTC. Its protein product is CASSKFRGSGYTF.

The chain recombines TRBV6-5 with TRBJ2-7, with 9 bases lining up with TRBD1. V dropped 6 bases and J dropped 4; count of bases not matched to a gene: 7. The germline CDR1 and CDR2 sequences are MNHEY and SVGAGI. The CDR3 covers 14 residues. The CDR3 coding sequence is TGTGCCAGCAGGAAGGGGACAGGGAGGTACGAGCAGTACTTC. Translation: CASRKGTGRYEQYF.

J is TRBJ1-6 and V is TRBV27; D not certain. Germline V gene lookup returns CDR1 MNHEY and CDR2 SMNVEV (reference sequence). The V end was cut by 5 bases, the J end by 13 bases, with 12 bases between. This CDR3 spans 12 amino acids. Here the CDR3 DNA reads TGTGCCAGCAGTCCCACCGGAGATCCCCTCCACTTT. Protein: CASSPTGDPLHF.

This chain uses TRBV10-3 with TRBJ1-5, with a weak D call TRBD1 (6 bases). The length of the CDR3 is 15 residues. Germline V gene lookup returns CDR1 ENHRY and CDR2 SYGVKD. The V end was cut by 0 bases, the J end by 4 bases, with 10 bases between. The CDR3 loop reads CAISESGGLNQPQHF. The CDR3 nucleotides read TGTGCCATCAGTGAGTCTGGGGGCCTAAATCAGCCCCAGCATTTT.

This chain joins TRBV6-2 or TRBV6-3 and TRBJ1-2, with 8 positions matching TRBD1. The germline V gene encodes CDR1 MNHEY and CDR2 SVGEGT. Trimming removed 5 bases from V and 4 bases from J; junction bases left unmatched: 6. This CDR3 is 14 amino acids long. The CDR3 loop reads CASSGQGIRYGYTF. CDR3 nucleotide sequence: TGTGCCAGCAGTGGACAGGGTATACGCTATGGCTACACCTTC.

The rearrangement joins TRBV5-1 to TRBJ2-3; 10 positions match TRBD2. The germline V gene has CDR1 SGHRS and CDR2 YFSETQ. V lost 5 bases, J lost 5 bases, and 8 bases stayed unmatched. This CDR3 spans 15 amino acids. The CDR3 sequence is CASSGAGGPIDTQYF. CDR3 nucleotides: TGCGCCAGCAGTGGAGCGGGAGGGCCAATAGATACGCAGTATTTT.

The rearrangement joins TRBV24-1 to TRBJ2-7; the match to TRBD1 covers 11 bases. Trimming removed 3 bases from V and 0 bases from J; junction bases left unmatched: 3. This CDR3 region has 16 residues. Germline CDR1 KGHDR, CDR2 SFDVKD. CDR3 loop: CATSDTGTGGSYEQYF. The CDR3 DNA reads TGTGCCACCAGTGATACCGGGACAGGGGGCTCCTACGAGCAGTACTTC.

This clone was seen just once. This chain joins TRBV28 and TRBJ1-1; 9 bases align to TRBD1. Germline trimming cut 10 bases from V and 0 bases from J; bases unmatched to any gene: 3. This CDR3 contains 13 residues. Germline V gene data show CDR1 as MDHEN and CDR2 as SYDVKM. The CDR3 reads CATGQGVNTEAFF. The CDR3 coding sequence is TGTGCCACGGGACAGGGAGTGAACACTGAAGCTTTCTTT. Based on the CDR3 plus reference TRBV28 and TRBJ1-1, the full variable domain is DVKVTQSSRYLVKRTGEKVFLECVQDMDHENMFWYRQDPGLGLRLIYFSYDVKMKEKGDIPEGYSVSREKKERFSLILESASTNQTSMYLCATGQGVNTEAFFGQGTRLTVV.

This rearrangement joins TRBV7-9 to TRBJ1-1; D call uncertain. V was trimmed by 6 bases and J by 6 bases, leaving 8 bases between them. Germline-derived CDR1 and CDR2 are SEHNR and FQNEAQ (reference sequence). This CDR3 is built from 11 residues. The CDR3 coding sequence is TGTGCCAGCAGTGCGGCTGCTGAAGCTTTCTTT. Translated, it gives CASSAAAEAFF. Drawing the rest from reference TRBV7-9 and TRBJ1-1, the complete variable domain is DTGVSQNPRHKITKRGQNVTFRCDPISEHNRLYWYRQTLGQGPEFLTYFQNEAQLEKSRLLSDRFSAERPKGSFSTLEIQRTEQGDSAMYLCASSAAAEAFFGQGTRLTVV.

This clone was seen a single time. The J gene is TRBJ1-2, the V gene TRBV20-1; possibly TRBD1 for D (5 bases). Between the trimmed V and J ends, which lost 3 bases and 6 bases, there was a span of 14 bases. Germline V gene lookup returns CDR1 DFQATT and CDR2 SNEGSKA (reference sequence). The CDR3 sequence is 13 residues long. In DNA form, the CDR3 reads TGCAGTGCTAGTAGTCCAGGAGGGGATGGCTACACCTTC. It encodes CSASSPGGDGYTF.

The chain joins TRBV5-8 to TRBJ2-6, with TRBD2 identical over 7 bases. Germline V gene data show CDR1 as SGHTS and CDR2 as YDEGEE. The CDR3 runs to 19 residues. V shed 0 bases and J 0 bases; nucleotides not matched to a gene: 9. Here the CDR3 DNA reads TGTGCCAGCAGCTTGGCCACCGGGACTACCAACTCTGGGGCCAACGTCCTGACTTTC. It encodes CASSLATGTTNSGANVLTF.

The chain uses TRBV18 and TRBJ2-1, with TRBD2 matching 11 bases. Germline loops: CDR1 KGHSH, CDR2 LQKENI. The CDR3 runs 20 residues. With V trimmed by 1 base and J by 4 bases, 15 bases remained unmatched. CDR3 DNA: TGTGCCAGCTCACCACGGTCTAGTAGCGGGAGGGCCATAGAGTACAATGAGCAGTTCTTC. It translates to CASSPRSSSGRAIEYNEQFF.

The rearrangement uses TRBV7-2 and TRBJ1-1; D might be TRBD1 (5 bases). CDR1 SGHTA and CDR2 FQGNSA come from the germline V gene. V lost 5 bases and J lost 3, with 16 bases in between. The length of the CDR3 is 15 residues. CDR3: CASSLHWGGYTEAFF. CDR3 sequence (DNA): TGTGCCAGCAGCCTCCATTGGGGGGGGTACACTGAAGCTTTCTTT.

This sequence joins TRBV15 and TRBJ1-1, with D possibly TRBD1 on 5 matching bases. The CDR3 sequence is 15 residues long. With 1 base removed from V and 8 bases from J, the gap between germline ends came to 17 bases. Per the germline V gene, CDR1 is LNHNV and CDR2 is YYDKDF (reference sequence). CDR3 in amino acids: CATSRVWGSEKEAFF. The DNA of the CDR3 is TGTGCCACCAGCAGAGTCTGGGGCTCTGAAAAGGAAGCTTTCTTT.

The chain combines TRBV6-6 with TRBJ2-7; 13 bases line up with TRBD2. From germline, CDR1 is MNHNY and CDR2 SVGAGI (reference sequence). V was clipped by 6 bases and J by 2 bases; unmatched bases: 7. This CDR3 comprises 16 residues. The CDR3 coding sequence is TGTGCCAGCAGCGGGACTAGCGGGGCCATAACCTACGAGCAGTACTTC. Translation gives CASSGTSGAITYEQYF.